This entry concerns a single TCR beta chain. Germline CDR1 MGHDK, CDR2 SYGVNS. CDR3 length equals 14 residues. V was shortened by 2 bases and J by 2 bases, with 7 bases between the two germline ends. The sample belongs to a study of blood T cell repertoires in COVID-19. Generated by immunoSEQ multiplex PCR, the TCRdb table keeps only in-frame clones and is missing some. This sample yields around 200,000 clones, of which roughly 85% are seen a single time; roughly 9.8% belongs to the top ten. V gene TRBV25-1 combines with J gene TRBJ2-1, with a weak D call TRBD2 (6 bases). The receptor was derived from a human donor with active or convalescent COVID-19. The donor label of this sample is uncertain. The sequenced sample consisted of peripheral blood. CDR3 amino acids: CASSEPGAYNEQFF. CDR3 nucleotide sequence: TGTGCCAGCAGTGAACCGGGGGCCTACAATGAGCAGTTCTTC.